The T cell receptor beta chain under discussion was sequenced for a study of T cells in Graves' hyperthyroidism and ophthalmopathy. Study summary: Peripheral blood sampling occurred at initial diagnosis, before any treatment.

TCR beta CDR3 regions were amplified from RNA. A first-round RT-PCR of the TCR CDR3 used the HTBI primer set. One entry per CDR3 protein, called by TCRdb with MiXCR from the multiplex PCR reads. This table has hundreds of thousands of distinct CDR3 sequences, around 14% appearing once. CDR3 size: 13 residues. CDR1 and CDR2 from the germline V gene are MNHNS and SASEGT. The V end lost 11 bases, the J end lost 2 bases, and 13 bases lay between the germline ends. Study-level points and caveats: A model of 13 V-J features distinguished ophthalmopathy from stable hyperthyroidism.

This clonotype was seen a few times. Its antigen is unknown. This could be a read error, since a much larger clone is one nucleotide away. The study enrolled patients aged 18 to 65 with newly diagnosed hyperthyroidism of under 2 months' duration. Exclusions: uncontrolled infection, other autoimmune disease, pregnancy, lactation. Source material: blood. V is TRBV6-1 and J is TRBJ2-1; D is possibly TRBD2 (6 bases). The receptor was derived from a woman in her late teens or twenties with Graves' hyperthyroidism. CDR3 DNA sequence: TGTGCCGGCAACCGGGAGACCTACAATGAGCAGTTCTTC. It specifies CAGNRETYNEQFF.